Shown below are 10 T cell receptor beta chains from a single sample sequenced in a study of blood T cells in healthy people across ages. Sample-barcoded 5' priming and a J-beta primer mix drove a second PCR of roughly 7 to 11 cycles. MiXCR, applied by TCRdb to the 5' RACE reads, yields one record per CDR3 protein. The table records 700,000 or so distinct CDR3 sequences, about 20% of them present only once. Sequencing input: blood. These receptors originate from a man aged 70-80 years in good health.

The chain uses TRBV7-8 and TRBJ2-7; 8 bases are a match to TRBD1. From germline, CDR1 is SGHVS and CDR2 FQNEAQ. Unmatched junction bases numbered 10, after V lost 0 bases and J lost 3 bases. The CDR3 contains 17 residues. CDR3 sequence reads: CASSLAIDWTGIYEQYF. The CDR3 DNA reads TGTGCCAGCAGCTTAGCCATCGATTGGACAGGGATCTACGAGCAGTACTTC.

The genes are TRBV4-3 and TRBJ2-2; 13 bases are shared with TRBD2. Per germline, CDR1 LGHNA and CDR2 YSLEER. There are 17 residues in the CDR3. V dropped 1 base and J dropped 1; count of bases not matched to a gene: 0. CDR3 sequence reads: CASSQGLAGGNTGELFF. The CDR3 nucleotides are TGCGCCAGCAGCCAAGGACTAGCGGGAGGGAACACCGGGGAGCTGTTTTTT.

This clonotype was detected only a few times. This rearrangement joins TRBV7-9 to TRBJ1-5, with 7 bases lining up with TRBD1. J lost 7 bases, V lost 1 base, and 13 bases had no gene match. Germline CDR1 SEHNR, CDR2 FQNEAQ (reference sequence). The CDR3 runs to 17 residues. CDR3 sequence: CASSLERLYRGGQPQHF. The CDR3 region has the DNA TGTGCCAGCAGCTTAGAACGATTGTACAGGGGAGGACAGCCCCAGCATTTT.

This chain connects TRBV12-3 or TRBV12-4 to TRBJ2-2; D might be TRBD1 or TRBD2, each matching 5 bases. The germline V and J ends were trimmed by 4 bases and 4 bases, with 13 bases remaining between them. CDR3 length: 15 residues. In DNA, the CDR3 is TGTGCCAGCAGTTGGGACGGAGAGTTCACCGGGGAGCTGTTTTTT. It is translated as CASSWDGEFTGELFF.

This rearrangement joins TRBV4-3 to TRBJ2-4; 7 nucleotides align to TRBD2. Trimming at V came to 5 bases and at J to 0 bases, leaving 7 bases not matched to a gene. This CDR3 is built from 16 residues. Germline V gives CDR1 LGHNA, CDR2 YSLEER. CDR3 in amino acids: CASSVSSGLAKNIQYF. The CDR3 bases are TGCGCCAGCAGCGTGTCTAGCGGACTAGCCAAAAACATTCAGTACTTC.

The rearrangement joins TRBV12-3 or TRBV12-4 to TRBJ1-6, with D unclear. CDR3 size: 13 residues. The ends were cut back, 7 bases at V and 7 bases at J, with 11 bases in the middle. The DNA of the CDR3 is TGTGCCAGCACCCTGTCGGAGAATTCACCCCTCCACTTT. Its protein product is CASTLSENSPLHF.

The chain employs TRBV6-5 and TRBJ1-2, with D possibly matching TRBD1 (6 bases). The CDR3 is 15 amino acids. Deletions cut 5 bases from V and 7 bases from J, with 20 bases between. Germline V CDR1 and CDR2: MNHEY, SVGAGI. In nucleotides, the CDR3 is TGTGCCAGCAGTAGGGCGTTTTCAGGGGATGGTGGCTACACCTTC. Its protein is CASSRAFSGDGGYTF.

The chain has TRBV5-1 and TRBJ2-5, with no clear D. The germline CDR1 and CDR2 sequences are SGHRS and YFSETQ. Trimming removed 5 bases from V and 4 bases from J, with 12 bases in between. The CDR3 has 13 amino acids. Written as DNA, the CDR3 is TGCGCCAGCAGTTCTGGGGTAGTAGAGACCCAGTACTTC. It specifies CASSSGVVETQYF. Based on the CDR3 plus reference TRBV5-1 and TRBJ2-5, the full variable domain is KAGVTQTPRYLIKTRGQQVTLSCSPISGHRSVSWYQQTPGQGLQFLFEYFSETQRNKGNFPGRFSGRQFSNSRSEMNVSTLELGDSALYLCASSSGVVETQYFGPGTRLLVL.

A few counts support this clonotype. V usage is TRBV11-2 and J usage is TRBJ1-1; perhaps TRBD1 as D (6 bases). Germline CDR1 SGHAT, CDR2 FQNNGV. The CDR3 extends over 15 amino acids. V lost 5 bases and J lost 1, with 14 bases in between. CDR3 sequence: CASSTGTTKNTEAFF. Here the CDR3 DNA reads TGTGCCAGCAGCACAGGGACGACCAAGAACACTGAAGCTTTCTTT.

This clonotype turned up a few times. This chain links TRBV20-1 with TRBJ2-3; D is unresolved. The V gene's germline CDR1 is DFQATT and CDR2 SNEGSKA (reference sequence). The CDR3 spans 14 residues. Trimming stripped 3 bases from V and 1 base from J, with 11 bases between. DNA of the CDR3: TGCAGTGCTAGGGTCCCTCGACGCACAGATACGCAGTATTTT. It translates to CSARVPRRTDTQYF.